Sequencing of this T cell receptor beta chain was carried out in a study of blood T cells in healthy people across ages. For the second PCR, which ran for roughly 6 to 12 cycles, a sample-barcoded 5' primer and a J-beta primer mix were used. TCRdb re-derived calls from the 5' RACE reads in MiXCR, one entry per CDR3 protein. The sample lists about 290,000 distinct CDR3 sequences; around 29% were seen once. CDR3 length: 15 amino acids. V shed 2 bases and J shed 5 bases, with 15 bases lying between them. Germline V gene sequence: CDR1 KGHSH, CDR2 LQKENI. Study outcomes and limitations: With naive T cell percentage, TCR beta diversity showed a strong correlation.

As for this clonotype: Its antigen is not identified.

The sequenced sample consisted of blood. The chain has TRBV18 and TRBJ2-5; D perhaps matches TRBD1 (6 bases). This clonotype was sampled from an older woman in good health. The CDR3 DNA reads as TGTGCCAGCTCACCATTTATGGGGGCGGAGGAGACCCAGTACTTC. The encoded protein is CASSPFMGAEETQYF.